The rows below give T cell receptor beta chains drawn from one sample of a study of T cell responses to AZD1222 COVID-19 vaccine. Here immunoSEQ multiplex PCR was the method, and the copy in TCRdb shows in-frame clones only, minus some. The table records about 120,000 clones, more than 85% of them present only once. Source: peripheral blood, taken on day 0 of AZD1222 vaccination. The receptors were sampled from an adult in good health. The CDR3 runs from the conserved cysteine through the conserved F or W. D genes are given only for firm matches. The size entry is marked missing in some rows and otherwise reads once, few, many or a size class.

cdr3_nt: TGTGCCAGCAGATTTGCAGATACGCAGTATTTT; cdr3_aa: CASRFADTQYF; j_call: TRBJ2-3; d_call: .; clone_size: .; v_call: TRBV25-1
cdr3_nt: TGTGCCAGCAGTTTCGGGGCGGGAGCTGGTACCGGGGAGCTGTTTTTT; cdr3_aa: CASSFGAGAGTGELFF; j_call: TRBJ2-2; d_call: TRBD2; clone_size: .; v_call: TRBV27
cdr3_nt: TGTGCCAGCAGTTCTCCTGGGGCACAACGGCAGGCTAACTATGGCTACACCTTC; cdr3_aa: CASSSPGAQRQANYGYTF; j_call: TRBJ1-2; d_call: .; clone_size: .; v_call: TRBV28
cdr3_nt: TGTGCCACCCGACAGGGGATCGCGGGCTACACCTTC; cdr3_aa: CATRQGIAGYTF; j_call: TRBJ1-2; d_call: TRBD1; clone_size: .; v_call: TRBV19
cdr3_nt: TGTGCCAGCAGTTCCGTTGGGGTAGCGGGGTCGGCTAAGACCCAGTACTTC; cdr3_aa: CASSSVGVAGSAKTQYF; j_call: TRBJ2-5; d_call: TRBD2; clone_size: .; v_call: TRBV28
cdr3_nt: TGTGCCAGCAGCCCTACGACTGTAAACTATAATTCACCCCTCCACTTT; cdr3_aa: CASSPTTVNYNSPLHF; j_call: TRBJ1-6; d_call: .; clone_size: .; v_call: TRBV11-2
cdr3_nt: TGTGCCAGCAGAAGAAACAGCTATCTACACGAGCAGTACTTC; cdr3_aa: CASRRNSYLHEQYF; j_call: TRBJ2-7; d_call: .; clone_size: once; v_call: TRBV6-5
cdr3_nt: TGTGCCATCAGCCGGACAGGGAGAACTGAAGCTTTCTTT; cdr3_aa: CAISRTGRTEAFF; j_call: TRBJ1-1; d_call: TRBD1; clone_size: .; v_call: TRBV10-3
cdr3_nt: TGTGCCAGTAGTAATGGGCCTTCCTACGAGCAGTACTTC; cdr3_aa: CASSNGPSYEQYF; j_call: TRBJ2-7; d_call: .; clone_size: .; v_call: TRBV19
cdr3_nt: TGTGCCAGCAGTGCCCGTGGGGGGAATTCACCCCTCCACTTT; cdr3_aa: CASSARGGNSPLHF; j_call: TRBJ1-6; d_call: .; clone_size: .; v_call: TRBV2
cdr3_nt: TGCAGCGCGATGACTAGCGGAGCGAACACCGGGGAGCTGTTTTTT; cdr3_aa: CSAMTSGANTGELFF; j_call: TRBJ2-2; d_call: TRBD2; clone_size: .; v_call: TRBV29-1
cdr3_nt: TGTGCCAGCAGTACCTTCTGGGAGTTCGGGGACAATGAGCAGTTCTTC; cdr3_aa: CASSTFWEFGDNEQFF; j_call: TRBJ2-1; d_call: .; clone_size: .; v_call: TRBV28
cdr3_nt: TGTGCCAGCAGTGATTTTGTCAGGGGGCGCTGGAGCGGGAGGAACTACAATGAGCAGTTCTTC; cdr3_aa: CASSDFVRGRWSGRNYNEQFF; j_call: TRBJ2-1; d_call: .; clone_size: .; v_call: TRBV2
cdr3_nt: TGCAGCCCCCGGACCTTAATGAACACTGAAGCTTTCTTT; cdr3_aa: CSPRTLMNTEAFF; j_call: TRBJ1-1; d_call: .; clone_size: .; v_call: TRBV29-1
cdr3_nt: TGTGCCAGCACCCCGAGTGTTAACTATGGCTACACCTTC; cdr3_aa: CASTPSVNYGYTF; j_call: TRBJ1-2; d_call: .; clone_size: .; v_call: TRBV11-2
cdr3_nt: TGCGCCAGCAGCCAAGGGAGCGGGAGAGCTTCCTACGAGCAGTACTTC; cdr3_aa: CASSQGSGRASYEQYF; j_call: TRBJ2-7; d_call: TRBD2; clone_size: .; v_call: TRBV4-1
cdr3_nt: TGTGCCAGCAGTGCTAATTTGGAGCGCATCTATGGCTACACCTTC; cdr3_aa: CASSANLERIYGYTF; j_call: TRBJ1-2; d_call: .; clone_size: .; v_call: TRBV28
cdr3_nt: TGTGCCAGCTCGCGTGAGACAGGTCCCTCTGGAAACACCATATATTTT; cdr3_aa: CASSRETGPSGNTIYF; j_call: TRBJ1-3; d_call: .; clone_size: .; v_call: TRBV18
cdr3_nt: TGTGCCAGCAGTGTAGGCGAAGCTTTCTTT; cdr3_aa: CASSVGEAFF; j_call: TRBJ1-1; d_call: .; clone_size: .; v_call: TRBV2
cdr3_nt: TGTGCCAGCAGCTTAGCAGGGGGACACTATGGCTACACCTTC; cdr3_aa: CASSLAGGHYGYTF; j_call: TRBJ1-2; d_call: TRBD1; clone_size: .; v_call: TRBV11-2
cdr3_nt: TGTGCCAGCAGCTTAGGCGGTAGTCCCTTTGAAGCTTTCTTT; cdr3_aa: CASSLGGSPFEAFF; j_call: TRBJ1-1; d_call: .; clone_size: .; v_call: TRBV13
cdr3_nt: TGTGCCAGCAGTTTATTCAGGGGTCTGCAGGACTATGGCTACACCTTC; cdr3_aa: CASSLFRGLQDYGYTF; j_call: TRBJ1-2; d_call: .; clone_size: .; v_call: TRBV28
cdr3_nt: TGCGCCAGCAGCTCAGGACAGGGTGCTTCACCCCTCCACTTT; cdr3_aa: CASSSGQGASPLHF; j_call: TRBJ1-6; d_call: TRBD1; clone_size: .; v_call: TRBV5-1
cdr3_nt: TGTGCCAGCAGACGACACCTAACCTGGGGCACTGAAGCTTTCTTT; cdr3_aa: CASRRHLTWGTEAFF; j_call: TRBJ1-1; d_call: .; clone_size: .; v_call: TRBV25-1
cdr3_nt: TGTGCCAGCAGTCCCCGGGACACCTTCTCCTACGAGCAGTACTTC; cdr3_aa: CASSPRDTFSYEQYF; j_call: TRBJ2-7; d_call: .; clone_size: .; v_call: TRBV27
cdr3_nt: TGTGCCAGTAGTACGTCGCGGAGGGGAACTGAAGCTTTCTTT; cdr3_aa: CASSTSRRGTEAFF; j_call: TRBJ1-1; d_call: .; clone_size: .; v_call: TRBV19
cdr3_nt: TGTGCCAGCAGTTTAGTTGGAGGGGACGATGGCTACACCTTC; cdr3_aa: CASSLVGGDDGYTF; j_call: TRBJ1-2; d_call: .; clone_size: .; v_call: TRBV27
cdr3_nt: TGTGCCAGCTTCTCCTGGTCTTTGAGCACAGATACGCAGTATTTT; cdr3_aa: CASFSWSLSTDTQYF; j_call: TRBJ2-3; d_call: .; clone_size: .; v_call: TRBV7-9
cdr3_nt: TGTGCCAGCAGCCCACAACCCGGCAGGGACTATGGCTACACCTTC; cdr3_aa: CASSPQPGRDYGYTF; j_call: TRBJ1-2; d_call: .; clone_size: .; v_call: TRBV5-4
cdr3_nt: TGTGCCTGGATTGCCACCGGGACAGGGCTCGGCTACACCTTC; cdr3_aa: CAWIATGTGLGYTF; j_call: TRBJ1-2; d_call: TRBD1; clone_size: .; v_call: TRBV30
cdr3_nt: TGTGCCAGCAGCTTAGGGCGTAACCCTATGAACACTGAAGCTTTCTTT; cdr3_aa: CASSLGRNPMNTEAFF; j_call: TRBJ1-1; d_call: .; clone_size: .; v_call: TRBV7-9
cdr3_nt: TGTGCCAGCAGCTTAGGACGGACAGGGGCAGCTGAAGCTTTCTTT; cdr3_aa: CASSLGRTGAAEAFF; j_call: TRBJ1-1; d_call: TRBD1; clone_size: .; v_call: TRBV7-9
cdr3_nt: TGTGCCAGCAGCTTAGGGACAGGGGGCTCAGATACGCAGTATTTT; cdr3_aa: CASSLGTGGSDTQYF; j_call: TRBJ2-3; d_call: TRBD1; clone_size: .; v_call: TRBV7-9
cdr3_nt: TGCGCCAGCAGCTATCAGGGGATGAGCTACGAGCAGTACTTC; cdr3_aa: CASSYQGMSYEQYF; j_call: TRBJ2-7; d_call: .; clone_size: .; v_call: TRBV5-1
cdr3_nt: TGTGCCAGCAGCGGAGGTTGGGATGAAAAACTGTTTTTT; cdr3_aa: CASSGGWDEKLFF; j_call: TRBJ1-4; d_call: .; clone_size: .; v_call: TRBV13
cdr3_nt: TGTGCCAGCAGCACTTCCCCCCAGGGGGCTGACGAGCAGTACTTC; cdr3_aa: CASSTSPQGADEQYF; j_call: TRBJ2-7; d_call: TRBD1; clone_size: .; v_call: TRBV5-4
cdr3_nt: TGTGCCAGCAGTTTTACAGGGGGAGGCAACTATGGCTACACCTTC; cdr3_aa: CASSFTGGGNYGYTF; j_call: TRBJ1-2; d_call: TRBD1; clone_size: .; v_call: TRBV28
cdr3_nt: TGTGCCAGCAGTTTGAAGGGACTAGGGACCTACGAGCAGTACTTC; cdr3_aa: CASSLKGLGTYEQYF; j_call: TRBJ2-7; d_call: TRBD2; clone_size: few; v_call: TRBV27
cdr3_nt: TGCAGTGCTAGTACCCTCTACGAGCAGTACTTC; cdr3_aa: CSASTLYEQYF; j_call: TRBJ2-7; d_call: .; clone_size: few; v_call: TRBV20-1
cdr3_nt: TGTGCCAGCAGTGTTAGTCTCGCGCACACTGAAGCTTTCTTT; cdr3_aa: CASSVSLAHTEAFF; j_call: TRBJ1-1; d_call: .; clone_size: .; v_call: TRBV2
cdr3_nt: TGTGCCAGCAGCCCCTCCTGGGGCAGGGGGAGGGGCTACACCTTC; cdr3_aa: CASSPSWGRGRGYTF; j_call: TRBJ1-2; d_call: TRBD1; clone_size: .; v_call: TRBV3-1/TRBV3-2
cdr3_nt: TGTGCCAGCAGAATGGACAGTAGCACAGATACGCAGTATTTT; cdr3_aa: CASRMDSSTDTQYF; j_call: TRBJ2-3; d_call: .; clone_size: .; v_call: TRBV6-5
cdr3_nt: TGCGCCAGCAGCCGGGACGGTAACTACAATGAGCAGTTCTTC; cdr3_aa: CASSRDGNYNEQFF; j_call: TRBJ2-1; d_call: .; clone_size: .; v_call: TRBV5-1
cdr3_nt: TGTGCCAGCAGCTTACCCTCAGATACGCAGTATTTT; cdr3_aa: CASSLPSDTQYF; j_call: TRBJ2-3; d_call: .; clone_size: .; v_call: TRBV7-3
cdr3_nt: TGTGCCAGTAGCCAGGGACAGGGCCGGTCACCCCTCCACTTT; cdr3_aa: CASSQGQGRSPLHF; j_call: TRBJ1-6; d_call: TRBD1; clone_size: .; v_call: TRBV19
cdr3_nt: TGTGCCAGTAGTATACTCAACCCAGGAGCGGCTGAAAAACTGTTTTTT; cdr3_aa: CASSILNPGAAEKLFF; j_call: TRBJ1-4; d_call: .; clone_size: .; v_call: TRBV19
cdr3_nt: TGTGCCAGCAGCCAGGACAGGGGGCTTGGTCAGCCCCAGCATTTT; cdr3_aa: CASSQDRGLGQPQHF; j_call: TRBJ1-5; d_call: TRBD1; clone_size: .; v_call: TRBV11-1
cdr3_nt: TGTGCCAGCAGCTCACTAAGCGGGGCGAAAAACATTCAGTACTTC; cdr3_aa: CASSSLSGAKNIQYF; j_call: TRBJ2-4; d_call: TRBD2; clone_size: .; v_call: TRBV11-2
cdr3_nt: TGTGCCAGCAGCCTCGAACTCCGTTCTTACAATGAGCAGTTCTTC; cdr3_aa: CASSLELRSYNEQFF; j_call: TRBJ2-1; d_call: .; clone_size: once; v_call: TRBV6-5
cdr3_nt: TGTGCCAGTGCCCCCCGGGACAGATATCATGAGCAGTTCTTC; cdr3_aa: CASAPRDRYHEQFF; j_call: TRBJ2-1; d_call: TRBD1; clone_size: .; v_call: TRBV6-5
cdr3_nt: TGTGCCAGCAGCTTAGATAAGGGACCTAAGGAGCAGTACTTC; cdr3_aa: CASSLDKGPKEQYF; j_call: TRBJ2-7; d_call: .; clone_size: .; v_call: TRBV11-2
cdr3_nt: TGTGCCAGCAGCGTAGGGGACAGGGGGCTCAATGAGCAGTTCTTC; cdr3_aa: CASSVGDRGLNEQFF; j_call: TRBJ2-1; d_call: TRBD1; clone_size: .; v_call: TRBV9
cdr3_nt: TGCGCCAGTCGCGGGAGTCTCTCCTACAATGAGCAGTTCTTC; cdr3_aa: CASRGSLSYNEQFF; j_call: TRBJ2-1; d_call: TRBD2; clone_size: .; v_call: TRBV5-1
cdr3_nt: TGTGCCAGTAGTATTTCGGATACTCATGAGCAGTTCTTC; cdr3_aa: CASSISDTHEQFF; j_call: TRBJ2-1; d_call: .; clone_size: .; v_call: TRBV19
cdr3_nt: TGCGCCAGCAGCGGAACAGGGGGAACAGATACGCAGTATTTT; cdr3_aa: CASSGTGGTDTQYF; j_call: TRBJ2-3; d_call: TRBD1; clone_size: .; v_call: TRBV5-1